A single sample gave rise to the 21 T cell receptor beta chains below, sequenced in a study of blood T cell repertoires in COVID-19. Repertoires were generated with immunoSEQ multiplex PCR, while TCRdb's copy carries only in-frame clones and drops some. The sample contains roughly 400,000 clones, about 87% of which appear only once. Sequencing was performed on peripheral blood. Receptors were obtained from a woman aged 55 to 70 with COVID-19, enrolled during active disease.

The chain employs TRBV13 and TRBJ2-1; unclear D gene. Germline CDR1 PRHDT, CDR2 FYEKMQ (reference sequence). This CDR3 is 15 amino acids long. With 5 bases removed from V and 0 bases from J, the gap between germline ends came to 11 bases. CDR3 DNA sequence: TGTGCCAGCAGCATGACTGGAACCTCCTACAATGAGCAGTTCTTC. It codes for CASSMTGTSYNEQFF.

This clone appeared once. The genes are TRBV20-1 and TRBJ2-7; no clear D. Trimming took off 3 bases at V and 4 bases at J, with 13 bases between the two ends. CDR1 and CDR2 from the germline V gene are DFQATT and SNEGSKA (reference sequence). The length of the CDR3 is 13 residues. The CDR3 reads CSASPGYGYEQYF. The CDR3 coding sequence is TGCAGTGCTAGTCCCGGATACGGGTACGAGCAGTACTTC.

The rearrangement joins TRBV7-2 to TRBJ1-2; D not certain. Germline V gene lookup returns CDR1 SGHTA and CDR2 FQGNSA. V dropped 2 bases and J dropped 2 bases, with 18 bases sitting between them. The length of the CDR3 is 17 residues. The CDR3 protein is CASSLWASMVVNYGYTF. The CDR3 bases are TGTGCCAGCAGCTTATGGGCATCTATGGTGGTCAACTATGGCTACACCTTC.

The chain has TRBV5-1 and TRBJ2-3; 7 nucleotides agree with TRBD1. V trimming: 4 bases; J trimming: 0 bases; junction bases outside the gene matches: 11. Germline V gene sequence: CDR1 SGHRS, CDR2 YFSETQ. The CDR3 runs to 17 residues. The CDR3 bases are TGCGCCAGCAGCAGGGGACAGCTTAGTCCTAGCACAGATACGCAGTATTTT. This translates into CASSRGQLSPSTDTQYF.

This chain joins TRBV28 and TRBJ2-4, with 10 bases fitting TRBD1. CDR1 and CDR2 from the germline V gene are MDHEN and SYDVKM. CDR3 size: 18 residues. The V gene end was trimmed by 5 bases and the J gene end by 0 bases; junction bases not matched to a gene: 10. The CDR3 DNA reads as TGTGCCAGCAGTCGTCCGGGACAGGGGACGATAGCCAAAAACATTCAGTACTTC. This translates into CASSRPGQGTIAKNIQYF. Based on the CDR3 plus reference TRBV28 and TRBJ2-4, the full variable domain is DVKVTQSSRYLVKRTGEKVFLECVQDMDHENMFWYRQDPGLGLRLIYFSYDVKMKEKGDIPEGYSVSREKKERFSLILESASTNQTSMYLCASSRPGQGTIAKNIQYFGAGTRLSVL.

This rearrangement joins TRBV29-1 to TRBJ2-7, with 7 bases matching TRBD1. The CDR3 consists of 15 residues. Germline CDR1 reads SQVTM; CDR2 reads ANQGSEA. Germline trimming cut 4 bases from V and 1 base from J; bases unmatched to any gene: 10. The CDR3 DNA reads TGCAGCGTTGTATCCCCGGACAGGAATTCCTACGAGCAGTACTTC. As protein: CSVVSPDRNSYEQYF.

The chain is built from TRBV2 and TRBJ1-2; TRBD1 might be the D (5 bases). The CDR3 extends over 12 amino acids. The V end lost 4 bases, the J end lost 9 bases, and 12 bases lay between the germline ends. Germline V gene data show CDR1 as SNHLY and CDR2 as FYNNEI. The CDR3 region is CASSGGSPSYTF. Written as DNA, the CDR3 is TGTGCCAGCAGTGGGGGCTCCCCGAGCTACACCTTC.

The sample holds one count of this clone. One end of the junction does not line up with germline, which may come from a read error. V usage is TRBV11-2 and J usage is TRBJ2-5; tentative D call: TRBD1 (5 bases). The length of the CDR3 is 14 residues. Germline lookup yields CDR1 SGHAT and CDR2 FQNNGV. The CDR3 sequence: CASSPGHGQGTQYF. In nucleotides, the CDR3 is TGTGCCAGCAGCCCCGGACACGGCCAAGGGACCCAGTACTTC. Full variable domain (missing parts from reference TRBV11-2 and TRBJ2-5): EAGVAQSPRYKIIEKRQSVAFWCNPISGHATLYWYQQILGQGPKLLIQFQNNGVVDDSQLPKDRFSAERLKGVDSTLKIQPAKLEDSAVYLCASSPGHGQGTQYFGPGTRLLVL.

The gene calls are TRBV9 and TRBJ1-1, with 9 bases lining up with TRBD1. V dropped 4 bases and J dropped 3; count of bases not matched to a gene: 10. Germline V CDR1 and CDR2: SGDLS, YYNGEE. The CDR3 length is 16 residues. Here the CDR3 reads CASSPQTGGAYTEAFF. CDR3 sequence (DNA): TGTGCCAGCAGCCCTCAAACAGGGGGCGCGTACACTGAAGCTTTCTTT.

CDR3 sequence reads: CASSPRGLLLDYGYTF. The CDR3 coding sequence is TGTGCCAGCAGCCCTAGGGGCCTACTGCTGGACTATGGCTACACCTTC. The V call is TRBV11-2, the J call TRBJ1-2, with a weak D call TRBD1 (5 bases). CDR1 is SGHAT, CDR2 FQNNGV, per germline. The germline V and J ends were trimmed by 5 bases and 3 bases, with 19 bases remaining between them. This CDR3 comprises 16 residues. The complete variable domain, with remaining parts taken from reference TRBV11-2 and TRBJ1-2, reads EAGVAQSPRYKIIEKRQSVAFWCNPISGHATLYWYQQILGQGPKLLIQFQNNGVVDDSQLPKDRFSAERLKGVDSTLKIQPAKLEDSAVYLCASSPRGLLLDYGYTFGSGTRLTVV.

This clone was observed a single time. This chain connects TRBV10-2 to TRBJ1-1, with 11 bases fitting TRBD1. The V segment lost 4 bases and the J segment 4 bases; nucleotides outside the gene matches: 2. Germline V CDR1 and CDR2: WSHSY, SAAADI. CDR3 length equals 14 residues. CDR3 in amino acids: CASSVGTGGTEAFF. The CDR3 bases are TGCGCCAGCAGTGTTGGGACAGGGGGCACTGAAGCTTTCTTT.

CDR3 bases: TGTGCCAGCAGCAGGGGGCATGGATTCTACGAGCAGTACTTC. Its translation is CASSRGHGFYEQYF. The rearrangement joins TRBV9 to TRBJ2-7, with 7 nucleotides matching TRBD1. The V gene end was trimmed by 4 bases and the J gene end by 3 bases; junction bases not matched to a gene: 7. Germline CDR1 reads SGDLS; CDR2 reads YYNGEE. The CDR3 is 14 residues long.

This chain uses TRBV19 with TRBJ1-6; possibly TRBD1 for D (6 bases). This CDR3 has 16 amino acids. CDR1 and CDR2 from the germline V gene are LNHDA and SQIVND (reference sequence). The V gene lost 6 bases and the J gene lost 7 bases, with 19 bases spanning the gap. The CDR3 region is CASSWARQAVNSPLHF. The CDR3 DNA reads as TGTGCCAGTAGCTGGGCACGACAGGCCGTAAATTCACCCCTCCACTTT. The entire variable domain, with the rest obtained from reference TRBV19 and TRBJ1-6, is as follows: DGGITQSPKYLFRKEGQNVTLSCEQNLNHDAMYWYRQDPGQGLRLIYYSQIVNDFQKGDIAEGYSVSREKKESFPLTVTSAQKNPTAFYLCASSWARQAVNSPLHFGNGTRLTVT.

V usage is TRBV30 and J usage is TRBJ2-7; 9 nucleotides match TRBD1. The CDR3 loop spans 13 amino acids. Germline V lookup: CDR1 GTSNPN, CDR2 SVGIG (reference sequence). V trimming: 0 bases; J trimming: 6 bases; junction bases outside the gene matches: 3. CDR3 DNA sequence: TGTGCCTGGAGTGTGGCGACAGGGGGCGAGCAGTACTTC. Its protein product is CAWSVATGGEQYF.

In DNA form, the CDR3 reads TGTGCCAGCAGCCCGTCGGGGAGCCCCGGGGACAATGAGCAGTTCTTC. Amino acid sequence: CASSPSGSPGDNEQFF. The V gene is TRBV7-3, the J gene TRBJ2-1; D possibly corresponds to TRBD2 (5 bases). Germline lookup yields CDR1 SGHTA and CDR2 FQGTGA. V lost 5 bases, J lost 5 bases, and 19 bases lay in between. The CDR3 has 16 residues.

The chain couples TRBV19 to TRBJ1-1, with D possibly matching TRBD1 (6 bases). The CDR3 has 13 amino acids. Germline V CDR1 and CDR2: LNHDA, SQIVND (reference sequence). Trimming stripped 7 bases from V and 10 bases from J, with 19 bases between. CDR3 nucleotide sequence: TGTGCCAGTAACCCCAGGGGAGGGGGAAGAGCTTTCTTT. Its translation: CASNPRGGGRAFF.

The rearrangement uses TRBV7-2 and TRBJ2-5; TRBD1 aligns across 7 bases. Germline V gene data show CDR1 as SGHTA and CDR2 as FQGNSA. The CDR3 sequence is 16 residues long. J was trimmed by 2 bases and V by 3 bases; bases with no gene match: 9. The CDR3 DNA sequence: TGTGCCAGCAGCTTGCGGCTTCGGGACAGACAAGAGACCCAGTACTTC. It specifies CASSLRLRDRQETQYF.

The chain carries TRBV2 and TRBJ2-1; D gene uncertain. V dropped 6 bases and J dropped 0 bases, with 12 bases sitting between them. CDR1 and CDR2 from the germline V gene are SNHLY and FYNNEI. The CDR3 is made up of 15 amino acids. Written as DNA, the CDR3 is TGTGCCAGCAGCCCCACACCATACTCCTACAATGAGCAGTTCTTC. Protein: CASSPTPYSYNEQFF.

CDR3 loop: CASSLSGQGNYGYTF. The CDR3 DNA is TGCGCCAGCAGCTTGTCCGGACAGGGTAACTATGGCTACACCTTC. V is TRBV5-1 and J is TRBJ1-2, with 8 bases identical to TRBD1. The CDR3 totals 15 residues. The V segment lost 1 base and the J segment 1 base; nucleotides outside the gene matches: 3. Germline V gene sequence: CDR1 SGHRS, CDR2 YFSETQ.

This rearrangement joins TRBV5-1 to TRBJ1-2; TRBD1 agrees at 7 bases. CDR1 is SGHRS, CDR2 YFSETQ, per germline. The V gene end was trimmed by 6 bases and the J gene end by 2 bases; junction bases not matched to a gene: 13. This CDR3 comprises 16 residues. CDR3 nucleotides: TGCGCCAGCATACCCGACCCCGGGACAGCCAACTATGGCTACACCTTC. Encoded protein: CASIPDPGTANYGYTF.

The rearrangement uses TRBV5-4 and TRBJ1-5; TRBD1 agrees at 9 bases. Germline CDR1 is SGHNT and CDR2 is YYREEE (reference sequence). CDR3 length: 15 residues. The ends lost 5 bases at V and 4 bases at J; junction bases unmatched: 7. Here the CDR3 reads CASSTGTGKNQPQHF. CDR3 coding DNA: TGTGCCAGCAGTACCGGGACAGGGAAAAATCAGCCCCAGCATTTT.